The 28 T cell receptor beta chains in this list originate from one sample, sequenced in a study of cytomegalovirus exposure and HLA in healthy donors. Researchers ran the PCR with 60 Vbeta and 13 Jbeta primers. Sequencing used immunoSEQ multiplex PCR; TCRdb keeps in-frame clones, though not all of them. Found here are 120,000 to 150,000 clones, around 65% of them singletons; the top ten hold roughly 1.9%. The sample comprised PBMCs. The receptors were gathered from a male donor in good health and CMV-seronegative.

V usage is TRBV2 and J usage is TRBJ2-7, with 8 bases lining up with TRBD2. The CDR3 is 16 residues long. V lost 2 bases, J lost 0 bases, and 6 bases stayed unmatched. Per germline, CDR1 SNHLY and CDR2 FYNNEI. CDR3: CASSEILAAASYEQYF. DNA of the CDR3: TGTGCCAGCAGTGAAATACTAGCGGCGGCCTCCTACGAGCAGTACTTC.

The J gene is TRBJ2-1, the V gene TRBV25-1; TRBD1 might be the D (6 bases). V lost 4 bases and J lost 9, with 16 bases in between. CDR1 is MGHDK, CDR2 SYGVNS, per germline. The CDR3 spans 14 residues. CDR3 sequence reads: CASSAWTEGFEQFF. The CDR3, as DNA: TGTGCCAGCAGTGCCTGGACAGAAGGATTTGAGCAGTTCTTC.

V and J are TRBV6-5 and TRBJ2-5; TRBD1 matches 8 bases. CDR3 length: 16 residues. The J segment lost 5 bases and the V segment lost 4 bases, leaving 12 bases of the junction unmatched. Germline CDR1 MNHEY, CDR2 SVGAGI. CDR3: CASSSAGQGKGETQYF. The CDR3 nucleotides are TGTGCCAGCAGTTCAGCCGGACAGGGTAAAGGGGAGACCCAGTACTTC.

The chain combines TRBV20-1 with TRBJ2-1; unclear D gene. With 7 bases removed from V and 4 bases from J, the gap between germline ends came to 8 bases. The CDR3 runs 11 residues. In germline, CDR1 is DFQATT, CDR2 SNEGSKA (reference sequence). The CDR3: CSVTRYNEQFF. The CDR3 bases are TGCAGTGTAACGAGGTACAATGAGCAGTTCTTC.

This CDR3 is CASSPMSQGALADTQYF. The CDR3, as DNA: TGCGCCAGCAGCCCTATGTCACAGGGGGCTCTGGCGGATACGCAGTATTTT. V and J are TRBV4-3 and TRBJ2-3; TRBD1 matches at 9 bases. Unmatched junction bases numbered 14, after V lost 4 bases and J lost 6 bases. The CDR3 runs 17 residues. CDR1 is LGHNA and CDR2 is YSLEER in the germline V gene.

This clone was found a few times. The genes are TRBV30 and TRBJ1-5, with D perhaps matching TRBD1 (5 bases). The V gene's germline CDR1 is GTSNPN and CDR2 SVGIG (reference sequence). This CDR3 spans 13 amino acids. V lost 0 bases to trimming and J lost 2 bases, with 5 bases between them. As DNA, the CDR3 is TGTGCCTGGAGTGTAGGGGGCAATCAGCCCCAGCATTTT. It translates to CAWSVGGNQPQHF.

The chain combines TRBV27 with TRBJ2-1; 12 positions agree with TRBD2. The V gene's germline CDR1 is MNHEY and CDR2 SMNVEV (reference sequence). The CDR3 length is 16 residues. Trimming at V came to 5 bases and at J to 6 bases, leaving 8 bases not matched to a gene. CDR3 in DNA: TGTGCCAGCAGTCCTCCCGGGACTAGCGGGCTCAATGAGCAGTTCTTC. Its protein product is CASSPPGTSGLNEQFF.

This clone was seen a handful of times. The CDR3 sequence is CSVEAQGLAGGPTDTQYF. The CDR3 nucleotides are TGCAGCGTTGAAGCCCAAGGACTAGCGGGGGGGCCGACAGATACGCAGTATTTT. The rearrangement links TRBV29-1 to TRBJ2-3; 15 bases are shared with TRBD2. V shed 1 base and J 3 bases; nucleotides not matched to a gene: 8. Germline CDR1 and CDR2: SQVTM and ANQGSEA. CDR3 length: 18 residues.

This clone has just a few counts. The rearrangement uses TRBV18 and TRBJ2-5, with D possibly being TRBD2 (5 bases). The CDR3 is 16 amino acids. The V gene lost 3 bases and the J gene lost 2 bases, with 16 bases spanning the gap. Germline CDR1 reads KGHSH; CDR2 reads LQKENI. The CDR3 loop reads CASSPRGAVVQETQYF. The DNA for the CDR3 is TGTGCCAGCTCACCTCGGGGAGCGGTCGTACAAGAGACCCAGTACTTC.

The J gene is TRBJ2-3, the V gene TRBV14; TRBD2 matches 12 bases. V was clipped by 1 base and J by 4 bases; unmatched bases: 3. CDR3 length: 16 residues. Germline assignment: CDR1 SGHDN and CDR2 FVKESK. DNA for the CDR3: TGTGCCAGCAGCCAAGGGGCTAGCGGGGGGGCAGATACGCAGTATTTT. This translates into CASSQGASGGADTQYF.

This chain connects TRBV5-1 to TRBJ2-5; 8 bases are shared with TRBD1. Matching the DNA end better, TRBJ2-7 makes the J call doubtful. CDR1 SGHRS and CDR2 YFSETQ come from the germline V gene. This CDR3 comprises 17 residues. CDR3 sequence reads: CASSLQAGGAEKYEQYF. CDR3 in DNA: TGCGCCAGCAGCTTGCAGGCAGGGGGCGCGGAGAAATACGAGCAGTACTTC.

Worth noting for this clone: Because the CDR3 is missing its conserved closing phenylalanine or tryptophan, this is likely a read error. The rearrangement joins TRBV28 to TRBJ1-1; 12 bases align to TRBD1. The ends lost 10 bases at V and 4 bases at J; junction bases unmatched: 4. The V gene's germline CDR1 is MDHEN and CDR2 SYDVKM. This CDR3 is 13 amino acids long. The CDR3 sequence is CATGTGGRTEAFL. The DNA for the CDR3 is TGTGCCACCGGGACAGGGGGCCGCACTGAAGCTTTCTTG.

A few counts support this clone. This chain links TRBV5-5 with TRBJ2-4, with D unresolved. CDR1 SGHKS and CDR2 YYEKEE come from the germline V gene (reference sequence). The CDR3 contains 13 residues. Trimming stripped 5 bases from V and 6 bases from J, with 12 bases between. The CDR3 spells CASSLPQSNIQYF. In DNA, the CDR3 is TGTGCCAGCAGTCTACCCCAATCAAACATTCAGTACTTC.

The CDR3, as DNA: TGTGCCAGCAGCATTGACCAGGGTAGTGTCCAGCCCCAGCATTTT. It codes for CASSIDQGSVQPQHF. The chain couples TRBV7-9 to TRBJ1-5, with D possibly TRBD1 on 5 matching bases. Germline assignment: CDR1 SEHNR and CDR2 FQNEAQ (reference sequence). V lost 5 bases and J 7 bases, leaving 18 bases between the germline ends. This CDR3 contains 15 residues.

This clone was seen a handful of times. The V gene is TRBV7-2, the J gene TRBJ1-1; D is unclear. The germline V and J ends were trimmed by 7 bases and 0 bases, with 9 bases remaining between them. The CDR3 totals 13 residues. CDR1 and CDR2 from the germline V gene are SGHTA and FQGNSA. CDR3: CASTIDLNTEAFF. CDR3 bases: TGTGCCAGCACCATCGACTTGAACACTGAAGCTTTCTTT.

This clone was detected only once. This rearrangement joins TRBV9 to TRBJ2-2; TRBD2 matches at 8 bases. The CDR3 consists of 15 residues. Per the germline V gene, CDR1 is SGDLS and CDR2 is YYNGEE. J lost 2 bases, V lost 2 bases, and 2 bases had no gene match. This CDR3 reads CASSVGGGNTGELFF. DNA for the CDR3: TGTGCCAGCAGCGTCGGGGGGGGAAACACCGGGGAGCTGTTTTTT. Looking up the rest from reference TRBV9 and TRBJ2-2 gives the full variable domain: DSGVTQTPKHLITATGQRVTLRCSPRSGDLSVYWYQQSLDQGLQFLIQYYNGEERAKGNILERFSAQQFPDLHSELNLSSLELGDSALYFCASSVGGGNTGELFFGEGSRLTVL.

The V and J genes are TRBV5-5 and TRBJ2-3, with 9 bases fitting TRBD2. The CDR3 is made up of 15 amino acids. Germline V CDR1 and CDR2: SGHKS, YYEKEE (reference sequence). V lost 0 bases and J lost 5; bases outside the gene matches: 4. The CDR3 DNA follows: TGTGCCAGCAGCTTGGTAGTAGCGGGAGTAGATACGCAGTATTTT. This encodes CASSLVVAGVDTQYF.

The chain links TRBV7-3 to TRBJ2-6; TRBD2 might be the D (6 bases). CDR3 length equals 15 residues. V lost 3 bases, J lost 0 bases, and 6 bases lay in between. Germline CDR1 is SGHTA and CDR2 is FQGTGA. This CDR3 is CASSLGLSGANVLTF. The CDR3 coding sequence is TGTGCCAGCAGCTTGGGACTCTCTGGGGCCAACGTCCTGACTTTC.

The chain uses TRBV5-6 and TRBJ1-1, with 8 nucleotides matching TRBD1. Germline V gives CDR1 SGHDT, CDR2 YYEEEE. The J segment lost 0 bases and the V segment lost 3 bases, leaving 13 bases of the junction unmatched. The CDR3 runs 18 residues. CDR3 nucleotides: TGTGCCAGCAGCTCATATGCCGGGACAGGCAACATGAACACTGAAGCTTTCTTT. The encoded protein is CASSSYAGTGNMNTEAFF.

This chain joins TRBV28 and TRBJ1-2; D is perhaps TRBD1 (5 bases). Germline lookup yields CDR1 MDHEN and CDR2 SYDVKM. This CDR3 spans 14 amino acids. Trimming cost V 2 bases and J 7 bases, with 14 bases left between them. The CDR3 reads CASSLGGVGCGYTF. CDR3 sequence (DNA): TGTGCCAGCAGTTTAGGGGGGGTGGGTTGTGGCTACACCTTC.

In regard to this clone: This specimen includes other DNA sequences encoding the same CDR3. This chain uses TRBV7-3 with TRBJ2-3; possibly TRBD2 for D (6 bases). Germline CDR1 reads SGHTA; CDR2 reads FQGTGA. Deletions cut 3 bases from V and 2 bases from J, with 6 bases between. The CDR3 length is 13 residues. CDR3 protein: CASSLDYTDTQYF. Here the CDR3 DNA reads TGTGCCAGCAGCTTGGACTACACAGATACGCAGTATTTT.

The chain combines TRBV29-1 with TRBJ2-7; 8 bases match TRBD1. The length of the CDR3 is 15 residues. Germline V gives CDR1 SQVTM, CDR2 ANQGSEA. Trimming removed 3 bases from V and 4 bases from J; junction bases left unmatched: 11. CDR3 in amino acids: CSVDGGQGDGYEQYF. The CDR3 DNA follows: TGCAGCGTTGACGGAGGACAGGGTGATGGGTACGAGCAGTACTTC.

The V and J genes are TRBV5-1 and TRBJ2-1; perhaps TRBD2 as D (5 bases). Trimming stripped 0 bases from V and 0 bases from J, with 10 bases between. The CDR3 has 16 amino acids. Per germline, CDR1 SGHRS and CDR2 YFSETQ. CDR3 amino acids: CASSLAIGSSYNEQFF. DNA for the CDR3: TGCGCCAGCAGCTTGGCCATAGGGAGCTCCTACAATGAGCAGTTCTTC.

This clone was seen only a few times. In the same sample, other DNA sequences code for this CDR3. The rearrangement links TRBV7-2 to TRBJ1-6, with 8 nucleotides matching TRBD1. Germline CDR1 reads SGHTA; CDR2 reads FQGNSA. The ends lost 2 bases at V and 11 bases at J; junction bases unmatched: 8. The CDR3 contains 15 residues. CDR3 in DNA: TGTGCCAGCAGCTTAAGGAGCCGGGACAGGACACCCCTCCACTTT. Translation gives CASSLRSRDRTPLHF.

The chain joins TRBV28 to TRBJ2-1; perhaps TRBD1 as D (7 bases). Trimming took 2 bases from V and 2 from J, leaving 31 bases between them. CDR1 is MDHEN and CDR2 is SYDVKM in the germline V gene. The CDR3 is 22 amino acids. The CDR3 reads CASSLRQGGRDSSESPYNEQFF. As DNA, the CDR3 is TGTGCCAGCAGTTTACGGCAGGGGGGTAGGGACTCCTCGGAATCCCCCTACAATGAGCAGTTCTTC.

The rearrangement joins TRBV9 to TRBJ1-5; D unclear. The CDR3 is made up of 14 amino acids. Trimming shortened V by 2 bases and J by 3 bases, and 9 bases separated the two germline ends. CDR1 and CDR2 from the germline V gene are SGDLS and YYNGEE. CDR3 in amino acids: CASSVTGVNQPQHF. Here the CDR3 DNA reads TGTGCCAGCAGCGTTACGGGAGTCAATCAGCCCCAGCATTTT.

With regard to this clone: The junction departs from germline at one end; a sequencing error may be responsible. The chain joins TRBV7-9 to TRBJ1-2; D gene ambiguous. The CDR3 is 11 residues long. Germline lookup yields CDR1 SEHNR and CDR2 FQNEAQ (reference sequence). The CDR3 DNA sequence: TGTGCCAGCAGCTCTGACTATGGCTACCCCTTC. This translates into CASSSDYGYPF.

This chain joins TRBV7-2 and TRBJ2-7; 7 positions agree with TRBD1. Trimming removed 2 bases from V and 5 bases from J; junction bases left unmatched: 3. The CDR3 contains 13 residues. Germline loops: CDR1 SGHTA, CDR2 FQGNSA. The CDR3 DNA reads TGTGCCAGCAGCTTACGCGACAGGGACGAGCAGTACTTC. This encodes CASSLRDRDEQYF.